This record looks at one TCR beta chain sequence and its context. Its antigen is not identified. Clones were read by immunoSEQ multiplex PCR, and TCRdb kept only the in-frame ones, dropping some. This table holds around 150,000 clones, 92% found once. The record originates from a study of T cell responses to AZD1222 COVID-19 vaccine. Study-level results: The sample set comprised mostly white British donors with more females, and clonal diversity was possibly underestimated. Vaccine-associated CD4 TCRs spanned spike, dominant at 160-218 and 743-854. Every sample of the repertoires postdated the peak T cell response.

This CDR3 has 14 residues. V was clipped by 6 bases and J by 1 base, with 12 bases between them. CDR1 is MNHEY and CDR2 is SVGAGI in the germline V gene. Source: peripheral blood, taken 28 days after the second AZD1222 dose. The genes are TRBV6-5 and TRBJ1-1; possibly TRBD1 for D (6 bases). This clonotype was obtained from an adult who received the AZD1222 COVID-19 vaccine. For the CDR3, the DNA is TGTGCCAGCAGAACTACACAGGGGAACACTGAAGCTTTCTTT. It yields the protein CASRTTQGNTEAFF.